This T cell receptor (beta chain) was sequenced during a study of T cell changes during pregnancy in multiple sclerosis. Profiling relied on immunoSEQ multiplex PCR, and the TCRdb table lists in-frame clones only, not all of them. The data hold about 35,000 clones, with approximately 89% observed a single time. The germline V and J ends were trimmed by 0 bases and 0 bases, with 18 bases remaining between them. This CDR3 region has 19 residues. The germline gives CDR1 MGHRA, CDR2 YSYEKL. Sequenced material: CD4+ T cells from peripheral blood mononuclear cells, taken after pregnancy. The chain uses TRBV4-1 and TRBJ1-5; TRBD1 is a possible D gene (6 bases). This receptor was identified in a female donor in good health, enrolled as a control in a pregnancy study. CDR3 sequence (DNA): TGCGCCAGCAGCCAAGATAGCAGGGGCGCCCAATATAGCAATCAGCCCCAGCATTTT. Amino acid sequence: CASSQDSRGAQYSNQPQHF.